This passage covers 32 T cell receptor beta chains from one sample sequenced in a study of blood T cell repertoires in COVID-19. Using immunoSEQ multiplex PCR, the repertoire was profiled, and TCRdb retains in-frame clones only, with some absent. This sample has approximately 240,000 clones, with 84% found just once. Sequenced input: peripheral blood. Receptors originate from a woman aged 55 to 70 who had recovered from COVID-19.

There are a few counts of this clone. The rearrangement links TRBV4-1 to TRBJ2-7, with 7 bases fitting TRBD1. CDR3 length: 14 amino acids. Germline lookup yields CDR1 MGHRA and CDR2 YSYEKL. The J segment lost 0 bases and the V segment lost 5 bases, leaving 4 bases of the junction unmatched. The CDR3 reads CASSIQGPSYEQYF. CDR3 nucleotide sequence: TGCGCCAGCAGCATACAGGGGCCCTCCTACGAGCAGTACTTC.

This chain links TRBV30 with TRBJ2-6, with TRBD1 as a possible D gene (7 bases). Germline V CDR1 and CDR2: GTSNPN, SVGIG (reference sequence). V lost 8 bases, J lost 4 bases, and 12 bases lay in between. This CDR3 comprises 13 residues. CDR3 DNA: TGTGCCCAGGGGGGTTCGGGGGCCAACGTCCTGACTTTC. Translation: CAQGGSGANVLTF. The full variable domain, its missing parts supplied by reference TRBV30 and TRBJ2-6, is SQTIHQWPATLVQPVGSPLSLECTVEGTSNPNLYWYRQAAGRGLQLLFYSVGIGQISSEVPQNLSASRPQDRQFILSSKKLLLSDSGFYLCAQGGSGANVLTFGAGSRLTVL.

The chain has TRBV7-3 and TRBJ2-5; D unresolved. V lost 3 bases to trimming and J lost 5 bases, with 16 bases between them. The CDR3 length is 15 residues. Germline V gene sequence: CDR1 SGHTA, CDR2 FQGTGA. The CDR3 sequence is CASSLGPSAPETQYF. The CDR3 coding sequence is TGTGCCAGCAGCTTGGGCCCCTCTGCTCCGGAGACCCAGTACTTC.

The rearrangement uses TRBV2 and TRBJ1-3; D is ambiguous. V was clipped by 3 bases and J by 2 bases, with 14 bases between them. Germline CDR1 SNHLY, CDR2 FYNNEI. CDR3 length: 16 residues. The CDR3 DNA reads TGTGCCAGCAGTGAGACTCCGGGATCAGCTGGAAACACCATATATTTT. Its translation is CASSETPGSAGNTIYF.

The gene calls are TRBV9 and TRBJ2-5, with a possible D match to TRBD2 (6 bases). V was pared by 4 bases and J by 1 base, with 14 bases between. From germline, CDR1 is SGDLS and CDR2 YYNGEE. CDR3 size: 15 residues. The CDR3 bases are TGTGCCAGCAGCCAGGGTGGCGGGGCCCAAGAGACCCAGTACTTC. This codes for CASSQGGGAQETQYF.

The chain has TRBV28 and TRBJ1-2; TRBD1 is a possible D gene (5 bases). V shed 1 base and J shed 5 bases, with 14 bases lying between them. The CDR3 totals 15 residues. Germline values: CDR1 MDHEN, CDR2 SYDVKM. The CDR3 DNA follows: TGTGCCAGCAGTTTATCAGGAGGGGAGAGGTATGGCTACACCTTC. As protein: CASSLSGGERYGYTF.

The V gene is TRBV11-1, the J gene TRBJ2-6; 7 positions match TRBD1. The V and J ends lost 0 bases and 2 bases, in that order; junction bases with no gene match: 7. The CDR3 runs 18 residues. CDR1 is SGHAT and CDR2 is FQDESV in the germline V gene (reference sequence). The CDR3 spells CASSLAIKGAAGANVLTF. The DNA of the CDR3 is TGTGCCAGCAGCTTAGCGATAAAGGGGGCAGCTGGGGCCAACGTCCTGACTTTC.

This clone occurred once. V and J are TRBV7-2 and TRBJ1-5; 7 bases are shared with TRBD1. This CDR3 has 17 amino acids. The V gene's germline CDR1 is SGHTA and CDR2 FQGNSA. V trimming: 3 bases; J trimming: 0 bases; junction bases outside the gene matches: 8. The CDR3 here is CASSLRTGVFSNQPQHF. The CDR3 DNA sequence: TGTGCCAGCAGCTTGCGCACAGGGGTTTTTAGCAATCAGCCCCAGCATTTT.

The chain links TRBV25-1 to TRBJ2-1, with 15 bases fitting TRBD2. There are 15 residues in the CDR3. J lost 7 bases, V lost 5 bases, and 3 bases had no gene match. Germline V gene lookup returns CDR1 MGHDK and CDR2 SYGVNS. The CDR3 spells CASSPGTSGGNEQFF. The CDR3 DNA follows: TGTGCCAGCAGTCCCGGGACTAGCGGGGGGAATGAGCAGTTCTTC.

The gene calls are TRBV6-5 and TRBJ1-2; no definite D call. V dropped 6 bases and J dropped 8 bases, with 16 bases sitting between them. The germline CDR1 and CDR2 sequences are MNHEY and SVGAGI. The CDR3 totals 13 residues. The CDR3 DNA sequence: TGTGCCAGCAGCGTCATGAGGATTGGGGGCTACACCTTC. Its translation: CASSVMRIGGYTF.

The chain combines TRBV2 with TRBJ2-1; TRBD2 matches 16 bases. CDR1 is SNHLY and CDR2 is FYNNEI in the germline V gene. Trimming at V came to 6 bases and at J to 4 bases, leaving 6 bases not matched to a gene. The CDR3 is 17 residues long. Here the CDR3 reads CASRDGTSGGDYNEQFF. CDR3 sequence (DNA): TGTGCCAGCAGGGACGGGACTAGCGGGGGGGATTACAATGAGCAGTTCTTC.

This sequence joins TRBV28 and TRBJ1-4, with 7 bases fitting TRBD1. J was trimmed by 0 bases and V by 8 bases; bases with no gene match: 6. The CDR3 consists of 15 residues. From germline, CDR1 is MDHEN and CDR2 SYDVKM. The CDR3 bases are TGTGCCAGCCAGAAGGGGACAGCAACTAATGAAAAACTGTTTTTT. Amino acid sequence: CASQKGTATNEKLFF.

This clone was observed a single time. The chain joins TRBV6-2 or TRBV6-3 to TRBJ2-1, with TRBD1 as a possible D gene (5 bases). CDR1 MNHEY and CDR2 SVGEGT come from the germline V gene. The CDR3 contains 15 residues. V dropped 5 bases and J dropped 1 base, with 12 bases sitting between them. The CDR3 loop reads CASSRDSPSYNEQFF. The CDR3 region has the DNA TGTGCCAGCAGTCGAGACAGCCCGTCCTACAATGAGCAGTTCTTC.

The chain employs TRBV6-1 and TRBJ1-4; the match to TRBD1 covers 9 bases. The CDR3 has 17 residues. The germline gives CDR1 MNHNS, CDR2 SASEGT. The V gene end was trimmed by 2 bases and the J gene end by 0 bases; junction bases not matched to a gene: 4. The CDR3 loop reads CASSERRQGATNEKLFF. CDR3 nucleotides: TGTGCCAGCAGTGAACGACGACAGGGGGCAACTAATGAAAAACTGTTTTTT.

With regard to this clone: The junction differs from germline at one of its ends, possibly a read error. Other DNA sequences in this specimen translate into the identical CDR3. This chain links TRBV5-1 with TRBJ2-5, with D possibly TRBD1 on 6 matching bases. The CDR3 has 13 residues. CDR1 SGHRS and CDR2 YFSETQ come from the germline V gene. Written as DNA, the CDR3 is TGCGCCAGCAGCTTCCAGGGGCTGGAGACTCAGTACTTC. It encodes CASSFQGLETQYF. The variable domain in full, completed from reference TRBV5-1 and TRBJ2-5, reads KAGVTQTPRYLIKTRGQQVTLSCSPISGHRSVSWYQQTPGQGLQFLFEYFSETQRNKGNFPGRFSGRQFSNSRSEMNVSTLELGDSALYLCASSFQGLETQYFGPGTRLLVL.

The V gene is TRBV3-1 (or the pseudogene TRBV3-2), the J gene TRBJ1-1; no definite D call. The CDR3 consists of 12 residues. V lost 1 base to trimming and J lost 6 bases, with 6 bases between them. The germline V gene encodes CDR1 LGHDT and CDR2 YNNKEL (reference sequence). The CDR3 loop is CASSQGAAEAFF. CDR3 DNA: TGTGCCAGCAGCCAAGGGGCAGCTGAAGCTTTCTTT.

The CDR3 is CATAGGRAYTEAFF. In DNA, the CDR3 is TGTGCCACCGCGGGGGGCAGAGCCTACACTGAAGCTTTCTTT. The J gene is TRBJ1-1, the V gene TRBV15; D is possibly TRBD1 (6 bases). CDR1 is LNHNV, CDR2 YYDKDF, per germline (reference sequence). V was shortened by 8 bases and J by 3 bases, with 16 bases between the two germline ends. This CDR3 region has 14 residues.

This chain links TRBV14 with TRBJ2-5; D ambiguous. CDR1 SGHDN and CDR2 FVKESK come from the germline V gene. CDR3 size: 13 residues. V was trimmed by 1 base and J by 5 bases, leaving 8 bases between them. The CDR3: CASSQVFMETQYF. The CDR3 DNA sequence: TGTGCCAGCAGCCAAGTTTTCATGGAGACCCAGTACTTC.

This chain links TRBV2 with TRBJ2-1, with 14 bases identical to TRBD2. The germline V gene has CDR1 SNHLY and CDR2 FYNNEI. J lost 9 bases, V lost 4 bases, and 8 bases had no gene match. The CDR3 extends over 16 amino acids. CDR3 protein: CASSATTSGGASEQFF. The CDR3 DNA reads TGTGCCAGCAGTGCTACGACTAGCGGGGGGGCCAGTGAGCAGTTCTTC.

This clone was found a few times. The chain has TRBV5-1 and TRBJ1-1; possible D gene TRBD1, 5 bases. This CDR3 comprises 14 residues. Trimming took 0 bases from V and 5 from J, leaving 11 bases between them. Per germline, CDR1 SGHRS and CDR2 YFSETQ. The CDR3 DNA reads as TGCGCCAGCAGCTTGGTGGCAGGACAAACTGAAGCTTTCTTT. Its protein is CASSLVAGQTEAFF.

This clone occurred once. The V call is TRBV5-5, the J call TRBJ1-1; 8 positions match TRBD1. The CDR3 spans 15 residues. The junction had 5 bases not matched to a gene; V was cut back by 4 bases and J by 0 bases. Germline assignment: CDR1 SGHKS and CDR2 YYEKEE (reference sequence). CDR3 DNA sequence: TGTGCCAGCAGCGCGCCGGGACAGGTGAACACTGAAGCTTTCTTT. It specifies CASSAPGQVNTEAFF.

This sequence joins TRBV30 and TRBJ1-1; weak D call: TRBD1 (5 bases). CDR3 size: 14 residues. The germline V and J ends were trimmed by 0 bases and 6 bases, with 14 bases remaining between them. Germline V gene sequence: CDR1 GTSNPN, CDR2 SVGIG (reference sequence). Here the CDR3 DNA reads TGTGCCTGGAGTGTAGGGGCCTATGGGGCTGAAGCTTTCTTT. Translation gives CAWSVGAYGAEAFF.

The sample holds one count of this clone. The chain has TRBV5-4 and TRBJ2-7; D is perhaps TRBD2 (7 bases). The germline V gene has CDR1 SGHNT and CDR2 YYREEE (reference sequence). The CDR3 is 13 residues long. Trimming took off 2 bases at V and 6 bases at J, with 12 bases between the two ends. CDR3 nucleotide sequence: TGTGCCAGCAGCTTTGGGGGGGCTCTCGAGCAGTACTTC. Protein sequence: CASSFGGALEQYF.

This chain uses TRBV5-6 with TRBJ2-3; 8 bases match TRBD1. From germline, CDR1 is SGHDT and CDR2 YYEEEE. The CDR3 sequence is 17 residues long. J was trimmed by 2 bases and V by 2 bases; bases with no gene match: 10. This chain's CDR3 is CASSFQGALENTDTQYF. In DNA, the CDR3 is TGTGCCAGCAGCTTTCAGGGGGCGCTTGAAAACACAGATACGCAGTATTTT.

For the CDR3, the DNA is TGTGCCAGCAGCTTAGCACTACGCACCCCCCCAGATACGCAGTATTTT. Protein: CASSLALRTPPDTQYF. V gene TRBV7-9 combines with J gene TRBJ2-3; no reliable D call. Trimming cost V 0 bases and J 4 bases, with 14 bases left between them. Looked up from germline, CDR1 is SEHNR and CDR2 is FQNEAQ (reference sequence). There are 16 residues in the CDR3.

The rearrangement uses TRBV27 and TRBJ1-1; 9 bases map to TRBD1. The CDR3 extends over 15 amino acids. After removal of 5 bases from V and 4 bases from J, the junction contained 8 bases not matched to a gene. The germline V gene encodes CDR1 MNHEY and CDR2 SMNVEV (reference sequence). The CDR3 sequence: CASSLGTGWSTEAFF. The CDR3 DNA is TGTGCCAGCAGTCTCGGGACAGGGTGGTCCACTGAAGCTTTCTTT.

The rearrangement links TRBV6-6 to TRBJ1-2, with 8 bases that match TRBD1. The junction had 10 bases not matched to a gene; V was cut back by 7 bases and J by 3 bases. The V gene's germline CDR1 is MNHNY and CDR2 SVGAGI (reference sequence). The CDR3 sequence is 15 residues long. CDR3 bases: TGTGCCAGCACCGATTCTGGACAGGGCGACTATGGCTACACCTTC. It yields the protein CASTDSGQGDYGYTF.

This clone was seen more than once but under ten times. One end of the junction is discordant with germline, which a read error may explain. The V call is TRBV19, the J call TRBJ2-1; D is unresolved. The CDR3 loop spans 12 amino acids. Germline loops: CDR1 LNHDA, CDR2 SQIVND (reference sequence). Written as DNA, the CDR3 is TGCCACTGGGTTGGCGGCTACAATGAGCAGTTCTTC. Its translation is CHWVGGYNEQFF.

V and J are TRBV9 and TRBJ2-3, with 8 bases aligning to TRBD2. CDR1 is SGDLS, CDR2 YYNGEE, per germline. This CDR3 has 16 amino acids. V shed 1 base and J 3 bases; nucleotides not matched to a gene: 7. CDR3: CASSVREGGPTDTQYF. The CDR3 DNA is TGTGCCAGCAGCGTACGGGAGGGGGGGCCAACAGATACGCAGTATTTT.

Here the CDR3 reads CASSLLAVGEYEAFF. The CDR3 coding sequence is TGTGCCAGCAGTTTATTGGCAGTCGGAGAGTACGAAGCTTTCTTT. This chain links TRBV27 with TRBJ1-1; D is undetermined. The CDR3 runs to 15 residues. CDR1 and CDR2 from the germline V gene are MNHEY and SMNVEV (reference sequence). The V and J ends lost 1 base and 8 bases respectively, with 17 bases between them.

CDR3 coding DNA: TGTGCCAGCAACGGGGGGGCGTCTGAAGCTTTCTTT. This encodes CASNGGASEAFF. The V call is TRBV21-1, the J call TRBJ1-1. TRBV21-1 is a pseudogene segment. The CDR3 covers 12 residues.

The chain has TRBV2 and TRBJ2-3; TRBD1 aligns across 9 bases. Germline lookup yields CDR1 SNHLY and CDR2 FYNNEI. This CDR3 contains 15 residues. The V and J ends lost 4 bases and 2 bases, in that order; junction bases with no gene match: 4. The CDR3 sequence is CASSAGQGPTDTQYF. CDR3 in DNA: TGTGCCAGCAGTGCGGGACAGGGTCCCACAGATACGCAGTATTTT.